Below, 8 T cell receptor beta chains from the same sample are listed, as sequenced in a study of shared clonotypes between healthy human individuals (dated by TCRdb to the early 2020s). Libraries were made using the immunoSEQ multiplex PCR assay. TCRdb took this table from immuneACCESS and kept in-frame rearrangements with V and J called. Such tables lack part of the clones; where checked against another copy, unresolved V genes explain under half of the gap, and the rest is unexplained. The sample table holds 2 million to 2.5 million clones, of which 80% to 95% were seen once. The ten largest clones take up roughly 0.34% of the sample. What was sequenced was naive CD4+ T cells from PBMCs. Per the publication, the cell subset or site label means: CD45RA+ positively selected. The receptors were sampled from a man aged 18 to 30 in good health. Some clones in this sample may be carry-over from other donors' samples.

J is TRBJ1-1 and V is TRBV19; D gene ambiguous. Germline V CDR1 and CDR2: LNHDA, SQIVND (reference sequence). CDR3 length: 13 residues. Trimming cost V 9 bases and J 1 base, with 12 bases left between them. In nucleotides, the CDR3 is TGTGCCAGCATACAACGACCGAACACTGAAGCTTTCTTT. This sequence encodes CASIQRPNTEAFF. Together with reference TRBV19 and TRBJ1-1, the CDR3 gives the full variable domain: DGGITQSPKYLFRKEGQNVTLSCEQNLNHDAMYWYRQDPGQGLRLIYYSQIVNDFQKGDIAEGYSVSREKKESFPLTVTSAQKNPTAFYLCASIQRPNTEAFFGQGTRLTVV.

The chain links TRBV7-2 to TRBJ2-5, with D unresolved. The CDR3 is 13 residues long. Trimming removed 2 bases at V and 7 bases at J, with 11 bases between. Germline V gene data show CDR1 as SGHTA and CDR2 as FQGNSA. The CDR3 DNA sequence: TGTGCCAGCAGCTTAACAGCCTCGGGGACCCAGTACTTC. This gives the protein CASSLTASGTQYF.

CDR3 protein: CASSAGRLRDTAYEQYF. The CDR3 nucleotides are TGTGCCAGCAGTGCTGGGAGGCTCCGGGACACCGCCTACGAGCAGTACTTC. V and J are TRBV6-1 and TRBJ2-7; possibly TRBD1 or TRBD2 for D (6 bases each). The CDR3 extends over 17 amino acids. Germline CDR1 and CDR2: MNHNS and SASEGT. V was clipped by 4 bases and J by 2 bases, with 21 bases between them.

This chain uses TRBV5-1 with TRBJ2-1, with a possible D match to TRBD2 (5 bases). The CDR3 is 17 residues long. Trimming pared 4 bases from V and 0 bases from J, leaving 17 bases between. Germline V gene lookup returns CDR1 SGHRS and CDR2 YFSETQ. This chain's CDR3 is CASSPRTAAPSYNEQFF. In DNA, the CDR3 is TGCGCCAGCAGCCCAAGGACTGCGGCCCCCTCCTACAATGAGCAGTTCTTC.

V is TRBV19 and J is TRBJ1-2, with a weak D call TRBD1 (6 bases). With 7 bases removed from V and 4 bases from J, the gap between germline ends came to 13 bases. Looked up from germline, CDR1 is LNHDA and CDR2 is SQIVND (reference sequence). The CDR3 is made up of 13 amino acids. The CDR3 coding sequence is TGTGCCAGTACCGACAGGTTGGGCTATGGCTACACCTTC. This codes for CASTDRLGYGYTF.

This clone was seen just once. J is TRBJ2-3 and V is TRBV9; D might be TRBD1 (6 bases). The CDR3 runs to 17 residues. Trimming took 4 bases from V and 0 from J, leaving 18 bases between them. Germline V gene sequence: CDR1 SGDLS, CDR2 YYNGEE. The CDR3 loop is CASSTTIGQTSTDTQYF. CDR3 DNA: TGTGCCAGCAGCACCACCATCGGACAGACTAGCACAGATACGCAGTATTTT.

The rearrangement joins TRBV7-6 to TRBJ2-1, with 11 bases fitting TRBD1. The CDR3 is made up of 16 amino acids. CDR1 SGHVS and CDR2 FNYEAQ come from the germline V gene. V lost 5 bases and J lost 9; bases outside the gene matches: 12. This CDR3 is CASSPQPGQGDGEQFF. CDR3 bases: TGTGCCAGCAGCCCTCAACCGGGACAGGGGGATGGTGAGCAGTTCTTC.

This chain links TRBV6-1 with TRBJ2-7; no definite D call. This CDR3 is 14 amino acids long. Germline CDR1 reads MNHNS; CDR2 reads SASEGT. Trimming stripped 6 bases from V and 2 bases from J, with 14 bases between. CDR3 coding DNA: TGTGCCAGCAGAGACTGGGCTCCCCCCTACGAGCAGTACTTC. It specifies CASRDWAPPYEQYF.